Listed here are 17 T cell receptor beta chains from one sample, sequenced in a study of CD8+CD57+ T cells in acquired aplastic anemia. Genomic DNA templated the TCR beta VDJ and CDR3 profiling. TCRdb independently ran MiXCR on the reads; one entry per CDR3 protein. The sample gives roughly 200,000 distinct CDR3 sequences, approximately 60% of which show up once; less than 30% is in the top ten. The sequenced sample consisted of sorted CD4+, CD8+, or CD8+CD57+ T cells (not recorded which) from PBMCs. Every receptor here comes from a human donor in good health.

The chain uses TRBV5-1 and TRBJ2-7; D not certain. The germline V gene encodes CDR1 SGHRS and CDR2 YFSETQ. CDR3 size: 15 residues. Trimming left V 3 bases short and J 3 bases short, with 16 bases between. This CDR3 reads CASSSATLSYYEQYF. Here the CDR3 DNA reads TGCGCCAGCAGCTCAGCCACGCTCAGTTACTACGAGCAGTACTTC.

This clonotype was seen a handful of times. V and J are TRBV25-1 and TRBJ2-3; 8 nucleotides align to TRBD1. Per germline, CDR1 MGHDK and CDR2 SYGVNS. V gave up 3 bases and J gave up 4 bases; unmatched junction bases: 6. CDR3 size: 15 residues. CDR3 DNA sequence: TGTGCCAGCAGTGACTCTGACAGGGGTGCAGATACGCAGTATTTT. Protein: CASSDSDRGADTQYF.

This clonotype was observed at least ten times. V usage is TRBV6-2 or TRBV6-3 and J usage is TRBJ1-4, with 8 bases lining up with TRBD1. This CDR3 is built from 11 residues. Germline CDR1 MNHEY, CDR2 SVGEGT. Germline trimming cut 7 bases from V and 17 bases from J; bases unmatched to any gene: 9. Here the CDR3 DNA reads TGTGCCAGCACCTCTGGACAGGGAGTATTTTTT. Protein sequence: CASTSGQGVFF.

The chain recombines TRBV2 with TRBJ1-5; D is unclear. This CDR3 contains 13 residues. In germline, CDR1 is SNHLY, CDR2 FYNNEI. Between the trimmed V and J ends, which lost 5 bases and 3 bases, there was a span of 8 bases. The CDR3 DNA reads TGTGCCAGCAGTACGACAATCAATCAGCCCCAGCATTTT. This encodes CASSTTINQPQHF.

The V gene is TRBV25-1, the J gene TRBJ2-1, with 14 bases identical to TRBD2. The CDR3 is made up of 17 amino acids. The germline gives CDR1 MGHDK, CDR2 SYGVNS. Germline trimming cut 6 bases from V and 5 bases from J; bases unmatched to any gene: 9. In DNA, the CDR3 is TGTGCCAGCAGCCTGACTAGCGGGAGGGCGCGGGACAATGAGCAGTTCTTC. This codes for CASSLTSGRARDNEQFF.

The V call is TRBV19, the J call TRBJ2-6; 7 bases are shared with TRBD1. Germline CDR1 and CDR2: LNHDA and SQIVND (reference sequence). This CDR3 has 14 amino acids. The ends lost 6 bases at V and 2 bases at J; junction bases unmatched: 1. The CDR3 spells CASSQGAGANVLTF. The CDR3 bases are TGTGCCAGTAGCCAGGGGGCTGGGGCCAACGTCCTGACTTTC. The variable domain in full, with the rest retrieved from reference TRBV19 and TRBJ2-6, is DGGITQSPKYLFRKEGQNVTLSCEQNLNHDAMYWYRQDPGQGLRLIYYSQIVNDFQKGDIAEGYSVSREKKESFPLTVTSAQKNPTAFYLCASSQGAGANVLTFGAGSRLTVL.

Ten or more counts support this clonotype. The chain combines TRBV6-5 with TRBJ1-5; 8 nucleotides line up with TRBD1. The CDR3 covers 14 residues. The trim removed 5 bases at V and 7 bases at J, leaving 7 bases unmatched. The V gene's germline CDR1 is MNHEY and CDR2 SVGAGI. The CDR3, as DNA: TGTGCCAGCAGTGGACAGGGAGTGAAGCAGCCCCAGCATTTT. It yields the protein CASSGQGVKQPQHF.

This clonotype was found many times. The chain recombines TRBV9 with TRBJ2-1; 8 bases are shared with TRBD2. Germline-derived CDR1 and CDR2 are SGDLS and YYNGEE. The trim removed 7 bases at V and 6 bases at J, leaving 6 bases unmatched. CDR3 length: 13 residues. The CDR3 region has the DNA TGTGCCAGCCGCAGCGGGACTAGCAATGAGCAGTTCTTC. It yields the protein CASRSGTSNEQFF.

The chain uses TRBV6-5 and TRBJ2-1; TRBD2 matches at 13 bases. Germline assignment: CDR1 MNHEY and CDR2 SVGAGI. Trimming removed 8 bases from V and 7 bases from J; junction bases left unmatched: 8. The CDR3 consists of 15 residues. The CDR3 spells CASGELAGGHNEQFF. The CDR3 DNA reads as TGTGCCAGCGGAGAACTAGCGGGAGGGCATAATGAGCAGTTCTTC.

This clonotype turned up a few times. This rearrangement joins TRBV5-1 to TRBJ2-2, with 9 positions matching TRBD1. CDR3 length: 15 amino acids. The germline V gene has CDR1 SGHRS and CDR2 YFSETQ. V was pared by 4 bases and J by 4 bases, with 5 bases of the junction left unmatched. The CDR3 region is CASSQTGGGTGELFF. CDR3 DNA sequence: TGCGCCAGCAGCCAGACAGGGGGAGGCACCGGGGAGCTGTTTTTT.

Worth noting for this clonotype: This may come from a read error, since a much larger clone is one base off. V is TRBV4-2 and J is TRBJ2-1; 7 nucleotides line up with TRBD2. The CDR3 loop spans 13 amino acids. CDR1 is LGHNA and CDR2 is YNFKEQ in the germline V gene. After removal of 7 bases from V and 3 bases from J, the junction contained 3 bases not matched to a gene. The CDR3 loop reads CASTRGDYNEQFF. CDR3 nucleotide sequence: TGTGCCAGCACCCGGGGGGACTACAATGAGCAGTTCTTC.

This clonotype was seen more than once but under ten times. A much larger clone lies one base from this, so it may be a read error. The chain combines TRBV5-4 with TRBJ1-1, with TRBD1 as a possible D gene (5 bases). V lost 4 bases and J 3 bases, leaving 13 bases between the germline ends. Germline CDR1 is SGHNT and CDR2 is YYREEE (reference sequence). CDR3 length: 14 amino acids. CDR3 sequence reads: CASSPGRLDTEAFF. The CDR3 DNA reads as TGTGCCAGCAGCCCGGGACGGTTGGACACTGAAGCTTTCTTT.

There are many counts of this clonotype. The genes are TRBV10-2 and TRBJ1-5; D is undetermined. The ends were cut back, 2 bases at V and 2 bases at J, with 7 bases in the middle. Germline CDR1 WSHSY, CDR2 SAAADI. There are 14 residues in the CDR3. The CDR3 spells CASSELGGNQPQHF. The CDR3 nucleotides read TGCGCCAGCAGTGAGCTGGGAGGCAATCAGCCCCAGCATTTT.

This clonotype showed up just once. The rearrangement links TRBV7-9 to TRBJ2-3; 11 bases map to TRBD1. The CDR3 extends over 16 amino acids. Germline V gene sequence: CDR1 SEHNR, CDR2 FQNEAQ (reference sequence). The J segment lost 5 bases and the V segment lost 5 bases, leaving 9 bases of the junction unmatched. The CDR3 spells CASSEGQGGQRDTQYF. CDR3 in DNA: TGTGCCAGCAGCGAGGGACAGGGGGGGCAGAGAGATACGCAGTATTTT.

V is TRBV19 and J is TRBJ1-1; no clear D. The V gene lost 3 bases and the J gene lost 1 base, with 9 bases spanning the gap. The CDR3 has 14 residues. The germline CDR1 and CDR2 sequences are LNHDA and SQIVND (reference sequence). The CDR3 DNA follows: TGTGCCAGTAGTATCTCTGGGAAGAACACTGAAGCTTTCTTT. This encodes CASSISGKNTEAFF.

This clonotype was seen only once. The V and J genes are TRBV2 and TRBJ2-3, with TRBD2 as a possible D gene (6 bases). The CDR3 is 16 residues long. The germline gives CDR1 SNHLY, CDR2 FYNNEI. V was shortened by 5 bases and J by 0 bases, with 15 bases between the two germline ends. CDR3 amino acids: CASSYRGSPSTDTQYF. DNA for the CDR3: TGTGCCAGCAGTTACCGGGGGTCCCCTAGCACAGATACGCAGTATTTT.

CDR3 in amino acids: CSSGTNYNSPLHF. The DNA for the CDR3 is TGCAGCTCCGGGACTAACTATAATTCACCCCTCCACTTT. V usage is TRBV20-1 and J usage is TRBJ1-6, with D perhaps matching TRBD1 (5 bases). The germline V gene has CDR1 DFQATT and CDR2 SNEGSKA (reference sequence). The CDR3 spans 13 residues.